Below are 20 T cell receptor beta chains sequenced from a single sample in a study of shared clonotypes between healthy human individuals. Only in-frame clones appear in the TCRdb table, and some are missing; sequencing was by immunoSEQ multiplex PCR. Counted here are 470,000 or so clones, around 85% occurring once; the ten biggest clones make up approximately 12%. The source material was PBMCs. These receptors were obtained from a woman aged 40 to 49 in good health. Some clones in this sample may be carry-over from other donors' samples.

The chain joins TRBV5-1 to TRBJ1-2; a weak D match, TRBD1 (5 bases). Looked up from germline, CDR1 is SGHRS and CDR2 is YFSETQ. V was pared by 4 bases and J by 0 bases, with 13 bases between. This CDR3 has 15 residues. For the CDR3, the DNA is TGCGCCAGCAGCCCCGGAAGGGGCACTAACTATGGCTACACCTTC. Translated, it gives CASSPGRGTNYGYTF.

J is TRBJ2-7 and V is TRBV19; 8 bases match TRBD1. Unmatched junction bases numbered 4, after V lost 4 bases and J lost 2 bases. The CDR3 is made up of 14 amino acids. In germline, CDR1 is LNHDA, CDR2 SQIVND (reference sequence). CDR3 in amino acids: CASSTPGQAYEQYF. CDR3 nucleotide sequence: TGTGCCAGTAGTACCCCGGGACAGGCCTACGAGCAGTACTTC. The full variable domain, with the rest looked up from reference TRBV19 and TRBJ2-7, is DGGITQSPKYLFRKEGQNVTLSCEQNLNHDAMYWYRQDPGQGLRLIYYSQIVNDFQKGDIAEGYSVSREKKESFPLTVTSAQKNPTAFYLCASSTPGQAYEQYFGPGTRLTVT.

The chain recombines TRBV6-5 with TRBJ2-7; D is possibly TRBD1 (6 bases). Deletions cut 8 bases from V and 3 bases from J, with 14 bases between. This CDR3 spans 13 amino acids. Looked up from germline, CDR1 is MNHEY and CDR2 is SVGAGI. The CDR3 here is CASSYNRVYEQYF. CDR3 DNA sequence: TGTGCCAGCTCCTACAACAGGGTCTACGAGCAGTACTTC.

In the case of this clone: A single base is all that separates this from a far larger clone, so a read error is likely. J is TRBJ1-5 and V is TRBV2; 8 bases are shared with TRBD1. There are 14 residues in the CDR3. The germline V gene has CDR1 SNHLY and CDR2 FYNNEI. This CDR3 reads CASGGQGASGPQQF. CDR3 sequence (DNA): TGTGCCAGCGGCGGACAGGGTGCGTCTGGGCCCCAGCAGTTT. Full variable domain (missing parts from reference TRBV2 and TRBJ1-5): EPEVTQTPSHQVTQMGQEVILRCVPISNHLYFYWYRQILGQKVEFLVSFYNNEISEKSEIFDDQFSVERPDGSNFTLKIRSTKLEDSAMYFCASGGQGASGPQQFGDGTRLSIL.

As for this clone: The same CDR3 arises from other DNA sequences in this sample as well. The chain carries TRBV4-1 and TRBJ2-7; 15 bases align to TRBD2. The germline CDR1 and CDR2 sequences are MGHRA and YSYEKL. The CDR3 has 17 amino acids. V shed 0 bases and J 1 base; nucleotides not matched to a gene: 1. CDR3 in DNA: TGCGCCAGCAGCCAAGAAGGACTAGCGGGAGGGTCCTACGAGCAGTACTTC. Encoded protein: CASSQEGLAGGSYEQYF.

This rearrangement joins TRBV4-1 to TRBJ2-7; possible D gene TRBD2, 6 bases. Germline V lookup: CDR1 MGHRA, CDR2 YSYEKL. The V end lost 4 bases, the J end lost 3 bases, and 16 bases lay between the germline ends. The CDR3 is made up of 15 amino acids. CDR3 nucleotide sequence: TGCGCCAGCAGCCTCGTCCCGGGGGAAGACTACGAGCAGTACTTC. Translation gives CASSLVPGEDYEQYF.

This clone occurred once. This chain connects TRBV19 to TRBJ2-7; possible D gene TRBD2, 6 bases. Germline-derived CDR1 and CDR2 are LNHDA and SQIVND (reference sequence). V dropped 5 bases and J dropped 3 bases, with 17 bases sitting between them. CDR3 size: 15 residues. The CDR3 loop reads CASSEAGTPNYEQYF. The CDR3 DNA reads TGTGCCAGTAGTGAAGCCGGGACTCCAAACTACGAGCAGTACTTC.

V usage is TRBV10-3 and J usage is TRBJ2-7, with D perhaps TRBD2 (6 bases). Looked up from germline, CDR1 is ENHRY and CDR2 is SYGVKD. The CDR3 contains 15 residues. V gave up 0 bases and J gave up 5 bases, with 14 bases separating them. CDR3 residues: CAISESDGSRHEQYF. Here the CDR3 DNA reads TGTGCCATCAGTGAGTCAGACGGGAGCAGGCACGAGCAGTACTTC.

J is TRBJ2-1 and V is TRBV28; D remains ambiguous. Trimming removed 6 bases at V and 8 bases at J, with 11 bases between. The CDR3 covers 12 residues. The V gene's germline CDR1 is MDHEN and CDR2 SYDVKM. CDR3 sequence: CASSSQKDEQFF. In DNA form, the CDR3 reads TGTGCCAGCAGCTCCCAGAAGGATGAGCAGTTCTTC.

In this sample, this clone turned up a few times. This chain joins TRBV4-2 and TRBJ2-6; the D gene could be TRBD1 or TRBD2 (5 bases each). The CDR3 spans 18 residues. The V gene's germline CDR1 is LGHNA and CDR2 YNFKEQ. Trimming took off 5 bases at V and 0 bases at J, with 17 bases between the two ends. The CDR3 bases are TGTGCCAGCAGCAGGGATCGGGGCTTGAACTCTGGGGCCAACGTCCTGACTTTC. Its protein is CASSRDRGLNSGANVLTF.

Of note for this clone: A far larger clone is just one base off, so this is likely a read error. The chain recombines TRBV30 with TRBJ2-5; 11 bases fit TRBD1. The V gene's germline CDR1 is GTSNPN and CDR2 SVGIG (reference sequence). CDR3 length: 14 amino acids. V lost 5 bases and J lost 5; bases outside the gene matches: 7. The CDR3 reads CAWGPGQGGETQYF. As DNA, the CDR3 is TGTGCCTGGGGGCCGGGACAGGGGGGGGAGACCCAGTACTTC.

This clone was seen ten or more times. The V and J genes are TRBV7-2 and TRBJ2-1; D remains unclear. The length of the CDR3 is 12 residues. V was pared by 3 bases and J by 7 bases, with 7 bases between. Looked up from germline, CDR1 is SGHTA and CDR2 is FQGNSA. DNA for the CDR3: TGTGCCAGCAGCTTCTACGGGAATGAGCAGTTCTTC. It translates to CASSFYGNEQFF.

This clone has more than one count but fewer than ten. The chain couples TRBV30 to TRBJ2-1, with TRBD1 as a possible D gene (6 bases). Germline V gene lookup returns CDR1 GTSNPN and CDR2 SVGIG (reference sequence). The CDR3 has 13 residues. V dropped 1 base and J dropped 4 bases, with 8 bases sitting between them. The CDR3 DNA follows: TGTGCCTGGAGTGGACAGGTTTACAATGAGCAGTTCTTC. It codes for CAWSGQVYNEQFF. The full variable domain, completed using reference TRBV30 and TRBJ2-1, is SQTIHQWPATLVQPVGSPLSLECTVEGTSNPNLYWYRQAAGRGLQLLFYSVGIGQISSEVPQNLSASRPQDRQFILSSKKLLLSDSGFYLCAWSGQVYNEQFFGPGTRLTVL.

This chain joins TRBV2 and TRBJ2-3; 7 nucleotides agree with TRBD2. V shed 8 bases, J shed 5 bases, and the junction held 10 bases outside the gene matches. Looked up from germline, CDR1 is SNHLY and CDR2 is FYNNEI. The CDR3 has 14 residues. The CDR3 spells CASGGAGRKDTQYF. In DNA form, the CDR3 reads TGTGCCAGCGGCGGAGCGGGAAGAAAAGATACGCAGTATTTT.

About this clone itself: A far larger clone is only one base removed, so a read error is likely. The chain links TRBV28 to TRBJ2-7, with D perhaps being TRBD1 or TRBD2 (5 bases each). There are 15 residues in the CDR3. The germline V gene has CDR1 MDHEN and CDR2 SYDVKM. V shed 5 bases and J shed 2 bases, with 16 bases lying between them. The CDR3 nucleotides are TGTGCCAGCAGTCTCAGCAGGGCTAGCCCCTACGAGCAGTACTTC. The encoded protein is CASSLSRASPYEQYF.

Of note for this clone: One base separates it from a far larger clone, so it is likely a read error. The sample carries other DNA sequences with the same CDR3. This rearrangement joins TRBV11-2 to TRBJ1-5; D is ambiguous. This CDR3 region has 17 residues. CDR1 is SGHAT and CDR2 is FQNNGV in the germline V gene. The CDR3 here is CASSLEMAEISNQPQHF. DNA of the CDR3: TGTGCCAGCAGCTTAGAAATGGCGGAGATTAGCAATCAGCCACAGCATTTT.

CDR3 bases: TGTGCCAGCAGCAGGGGCAGTCGCTATGGCTACACCTTC. Protein sequence: CASSRGSRYGYTF. V and J are TRBV6-5 and TRBJ1-2, with a possible D match to TRBD1 (6 bases). CDR1 is MNHEY, CDR2 SVGAGI, per germline. This CDR3 spans 13 amino acids. With 6 bases removed from V and 4 bases from J, the gap between germline ends came to 12 bases.

As regards this clone: A far larger clone is only one base removed, so a read error is likely. The chain is built from TRBV5-1 and TRBJ2-7, with D uncertain. The germline V gene encodes CDR1 SGHRS and CDR2 YFSETQ. This CDR3 has 14 residues. The CDR3 reads CASSLETSSYEKYF. The CDR3 region has the DNA TGCGCCAGCAGCTTGGAGACGTCCTCCTACGAGAAGTACTTC.

The rearrangement joins TRBV27 to TRBJ2-5; 7 bases line up with TRBD2. Germline CDR1 is MNHEY and CDR2 is SMNVEV (reference sequence). The CDR3 loop spans 15 amino acids. J lost 1 base, V lost 3 bases, and 5 bases had no gene match. The CDR3 DNA follows: TGTGCCAGCAGTTTGGGGAGGGGTTTCCAAGAGACCCAGTACTTC. It is translated as CASSLGRGFQETQYF.

The chain uses TRBV7-9 and TRBJ1-1; D possibly corresponds to TRBD1 (6 bases). The CDR3 has 13 residues. V lost 6 bases and J 0 bases, leaving 8 bases between the germline ends. Germline V gene sequence: CDR1 SEHNR, CDR2 FQNEAQ (reference sequence). For the CDR3, the DNA is TGTGCCAGCAGGGGGGGCATGAACACTGAAGCTTTCTTT. It encodes CASRGGMNTEAFF.